These 9 T cell receptor beta chains came from one sample sequenced in a study of blood T cell repertoires in COVID-19. Only in-frame clones appear in the TCRdb table, and some are missing; sequencing was by immunoSEQ multiplex PCR. The sample has 200,000 to 250,000 clones; around nine tenths are singletons. The sample was peripheral blood. Receptors were obtained from a man between 18 and 29 years old with active or convalescent COVID-19.

The chain employs TRBV11-1 and TRBJ1-2, with a tentative D call TRBD1 (5 bases). V was cut by 6 bases and J by 5 bases, with 19 bases left in between. Germline V gives CDR1 SGHAT, CDR2 FQDESV (reference sequence). CDR3 length: 15 residues. CDR3 in amino acids: CASSTASGRAYGYTF. CDR3 coding DNA: TGTGCCAGCAGTACCGCGTCGGGCAGGGCTTATGGCTACACCTTC.

The chain is built from TRBV7-9 and TRBJ2-2; 8 bases map to TRBD2. V was pared by 8 bases and J by 4 bases, with 3 bases of the junction left unmatched. CDR1 and CDR2 (germline): SEHNR, FQNEAQ (reference sequence). This CDR3 is 13 amino acids long. The CDR3 region has the DNA TGTGCCAGCCGAAGCGGGGGCACCGGGGAGCTGTTTTTT. Its translation is CASRSGGTGELFF.

The chain is built from TRBV19 and TRBJ1-2; tentative D call: TRBD1 (6 bases). The CDR3 contains 17 residues. Germline CDR1 is LNHDA and CDR2 is SQIVND (reference sequence). Between the trimmed V and J ends, which lost 6 bases and 4 bases, there was a span of 24 bases. The CDR3 loop is CASSGGQSPINSYGYTF. In DNA form, the CDR3 reads TGTGCCAGTAGCGGTGGACAGAGCCCCATCAACTCCTATGGCTACACCTTC.

On this clone itself: This sample includes further DNA sequences coding for the same CDR3. The J gene is TRBJ1-2, the V gene TRBV27; D call uncertain. Germline assignment: CDR1 MNHEY and CDR2 SMNVEV (reference sequence). V was trimmed by 4 bases and J by 2 bases, leaving 8 bases between them. The CDR3 contains 13 residues. The CDR3 protein is CASSSTGNYGYTF. The CDR3 DNA reads as TGTGCCAGCAGTTCGACGGGGAACTATGGCTACACCTTC.

CDR3 in DNA: TGTGCCAGCTCACCACGCGCTAGCGGCCATGCCGAGCAGTACTTC. Translating gives CASSPRASGHAEQYF. This sequence joins TRBV18 and TRBJ2-7; 7 bases fit TRBD2. The J segment lost 6 bases and the V segment lost 1 base, leaving 9 bases of the junction unmatched. The length of the CDR3 is 15 residues. CDR1 is KGHSH and CDR2 is LQKENI in the germline V gene.

This chain joins TRBV21-1 and TRBJ2-5; the table's D call of TRBD2 was not tested on the DNA. TRBV21-1 is tagged as a pseudogene. The length of the CDR3 is 15 residues. CDR3 nucleotide sequence: TGTGCCAGCAGTCGAACTAGGCCCCCCCAAGAGACCCAGTACTTC. Its protein is CASSRTRPPQETQYF.

This chain connects TRBV2 to TRBJ1-2, with TRBD1 as a possible D gene (6 bases). V shed 5 bases and J shed 2 bases, with 12 bases lying between them. Per the germline V gene, CDR1 is SNHLY and CDR2 is FYNNEI. The CDR3 extends over 14 amino acids. The CDR3 coding sequence is TGTGCCAGCAGTACAGAGGACAGCAACTATGGCTACACCTTC. It yields the protein CASSTEDSNYGYTF.

This chain uses TRBV3-1 (or the pseudogene TRBV3-2) with TRBJ2-2; no clear D gene. Germline CDR1 LGHDT, CDR2 YNNKEL (reference sequence). The V gene lost 4 bases and the J gene lost 0 bases, with 3 bases spanning the gap. The length of the CDR3 is 13 residues. CDR3 sequence (DNA): TGTGCCAGCAGCCTATCGAACACCGGGGAGCTGTTTTTT. Translation: CASSLSNTGELFF.

This chain links TRBV6-4 with TRBJ2-7, with TRBD1 matching 8 bases. This CDR3 spans 17 amino acids. Germline assignment: CDR1 MRHNA and CDR2 SNTAGT. J was trimmed by 5 bases and V by 2 bases; bases with no gene match: 14. The CDR3 DNA sequence: TGTGCCAGCAGTGACCCCCCCGACAGGGGCCGTAGTCACGAGCAGTACTTC. Encoded protein: CASSDPPDRGRSHEQYF.